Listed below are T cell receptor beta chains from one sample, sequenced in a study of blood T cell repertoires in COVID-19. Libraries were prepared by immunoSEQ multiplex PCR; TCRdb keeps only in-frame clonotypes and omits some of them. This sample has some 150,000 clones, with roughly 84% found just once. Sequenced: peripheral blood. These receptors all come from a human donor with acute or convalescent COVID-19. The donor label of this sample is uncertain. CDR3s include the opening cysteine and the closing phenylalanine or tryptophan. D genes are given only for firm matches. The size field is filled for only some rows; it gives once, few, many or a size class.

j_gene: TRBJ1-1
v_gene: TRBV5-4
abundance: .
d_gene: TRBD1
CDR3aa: CASSLGGQGAITEAFF
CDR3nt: TGTGCCAGCAGCTTGGGGGGACAGGGGGCGATAACTGAAGCTTTCTTT

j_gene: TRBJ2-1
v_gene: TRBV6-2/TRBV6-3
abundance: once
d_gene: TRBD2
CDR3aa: CASSLLAGGLNEQFF
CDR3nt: TGTGCCAGCAGCTTGCTAGCGGGAGGGTTAAATGAGCAGTTCTTC

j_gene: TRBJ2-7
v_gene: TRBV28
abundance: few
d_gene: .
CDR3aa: CASSSSKGQGGIYEQYF
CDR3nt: TGTGCCAGCAGTTCATCGAAGGGCCAGGGGGGCATATACGAGCAGTACTTC

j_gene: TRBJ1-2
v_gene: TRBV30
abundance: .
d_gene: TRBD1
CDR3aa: CAWKTGPLCTF
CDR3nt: TGTGCCTGGAAGACAGGGCCCCTTTGCACCTTC

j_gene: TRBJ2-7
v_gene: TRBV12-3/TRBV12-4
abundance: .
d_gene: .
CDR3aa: CASTIGGISQYF
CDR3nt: TGTGCCAGCACCATTGGAGGGATTTCTCAGTACTTC

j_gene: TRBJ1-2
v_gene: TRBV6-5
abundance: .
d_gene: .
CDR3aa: CASSPVRGRSYGYTF
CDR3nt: TGTGCCAGCAGCCCCGTGAGAGGGCGTTCCTATGGCTACACCTTC

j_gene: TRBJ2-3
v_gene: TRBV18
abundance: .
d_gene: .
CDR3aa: CASSPYRGTDTQYF
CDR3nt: TGTGCCAGCTCACCATACAGGGGCACAGATACGCAGTATTTT

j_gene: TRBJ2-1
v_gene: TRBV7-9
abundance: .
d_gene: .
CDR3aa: CASSSEYNEQFF
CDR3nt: TGTGCCAGCAGCTCCGAGTACAATGAGCAGTTCTTC

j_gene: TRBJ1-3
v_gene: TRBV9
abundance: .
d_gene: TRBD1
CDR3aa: CASSGQGAGNTIYF
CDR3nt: TGTGCCAGCAGTGGACAGGGGGCTGGAAACACCATATATTTT

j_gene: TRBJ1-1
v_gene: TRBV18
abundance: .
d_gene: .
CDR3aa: CASSPAGVEAFF
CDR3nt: TGTGCCAGCTCACCGGCGGGCGTTGAAGCTTTCTTT

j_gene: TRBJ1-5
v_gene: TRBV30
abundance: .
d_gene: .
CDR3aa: CAWSRGSSNQPQHF
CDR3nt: TGTGCCTGGAGTCGGGGGTCTAGCAATCAGCCCCAGCATTTT

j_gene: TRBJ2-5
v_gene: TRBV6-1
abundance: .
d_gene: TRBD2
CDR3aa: CASSDFVQRGGRETQYF
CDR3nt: TGTGCCAGCAGTGATTTTGTGCAGCGGGGGGGCCGGGAGACCCAGTACTTC

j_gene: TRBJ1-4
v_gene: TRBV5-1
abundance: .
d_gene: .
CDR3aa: CASSFTGEKLFF
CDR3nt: TGCGCCAGCAGCTTTACGGGAGAAAAACTGTTTTTT

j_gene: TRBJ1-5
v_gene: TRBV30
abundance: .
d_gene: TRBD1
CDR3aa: CAWSVGGQGWKPQHF
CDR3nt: TGTGCCTGGAGTGTAGGGGGACAGGGGTGGAAGCCCCAGCATTTT

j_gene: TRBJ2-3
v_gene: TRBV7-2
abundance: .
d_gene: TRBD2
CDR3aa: CASSLARGGSTDTQYF
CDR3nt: TGTGCCAGCAGCTTAGCGCGCGGGGGGTCCACAGATACGCAGTATTTT

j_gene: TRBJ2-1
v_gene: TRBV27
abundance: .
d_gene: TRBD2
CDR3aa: CASSLLGLAGGRDEQFF
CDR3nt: TGTGCCAGCAGTCTTCTGGGGCTAGCGGGAGGGCGGGATGAGCAGTTCTTC

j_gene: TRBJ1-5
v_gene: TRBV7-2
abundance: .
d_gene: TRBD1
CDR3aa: CASRLTGAHQPQHF
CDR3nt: TGTGCCAGCAGACTAACAGGGGCCCATCAGCCCCAGCATTTT

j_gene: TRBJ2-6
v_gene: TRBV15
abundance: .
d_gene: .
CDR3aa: CATSIAGSGANVLTF
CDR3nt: TGTGCCACCAGCATTGCAGGGTCTGGGGCCAACGTCCTGACTTTC

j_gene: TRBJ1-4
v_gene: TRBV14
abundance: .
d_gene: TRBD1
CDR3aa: CASGTELNEKLFF
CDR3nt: TGTGCCAGTGGGACAGAGCTAAATGAAAAACTGTTTTTT

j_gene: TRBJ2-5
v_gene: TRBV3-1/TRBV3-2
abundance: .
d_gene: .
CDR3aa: CASSAKVIAETQYF
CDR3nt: TGTGCCAGCAGCGCTAAAGTAATAGCGGAGACCCAGTACTTC

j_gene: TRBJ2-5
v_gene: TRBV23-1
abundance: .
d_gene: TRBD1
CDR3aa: CASSPGQEQETQYF
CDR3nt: TGCGCCAGCAGCCCGGGACAGGAGCAAGAGACCCAGTACTTC

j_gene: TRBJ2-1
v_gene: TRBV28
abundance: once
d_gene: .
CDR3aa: CASSFSGPYNEQFF
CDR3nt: TGTGCCAGCAGTTTTAGCGGACCCTACAATGAGCAGTTCTTC

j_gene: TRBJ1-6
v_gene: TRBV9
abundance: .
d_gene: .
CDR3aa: CASSAGLTGTLHF
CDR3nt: TGTGCCAGCAGCGCCGGGTTGACCGGAACCCTCCACTTT

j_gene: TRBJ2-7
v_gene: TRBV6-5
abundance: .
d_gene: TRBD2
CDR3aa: CASSSPTTSGSYEQYF
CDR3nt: TGTGCCAGCAGTTCCCCTACTACTAGCGGCTCCTACGAGCAGTACTTC

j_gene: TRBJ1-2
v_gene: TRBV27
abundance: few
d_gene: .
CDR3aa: CASRETGNRRNGYTF
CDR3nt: TGTGCCAGCAGGGAAACAGGGAATCGAAGAAATGGCTACACCTTC

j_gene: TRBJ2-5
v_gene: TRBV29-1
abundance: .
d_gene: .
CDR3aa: CSVGRAGIWSQETQYF
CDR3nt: TGCAGCGTTGGTCGGGCAGGGATTTGGTCCCAAGAGACCCAGTACTTC

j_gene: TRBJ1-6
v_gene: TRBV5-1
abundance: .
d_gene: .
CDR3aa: CASSLGQASSYNSPLHF
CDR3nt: TGCGCCAGCAGCTTGGGGCAGGCAAGCTCCTATAATTCACCCCTCCACTTT

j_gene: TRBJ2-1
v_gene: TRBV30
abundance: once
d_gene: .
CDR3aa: CAWEAVNEQFF
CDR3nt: TGTGCCTGGGAAGCGGTTAATGAGCAGTTCTTC

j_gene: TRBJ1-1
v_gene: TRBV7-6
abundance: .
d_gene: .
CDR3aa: CASSLSVDEWTEAFF
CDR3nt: TGTGCCAGCAGCTTATCGGTTGATGAGTGGACTGAAGCTTTCTTT

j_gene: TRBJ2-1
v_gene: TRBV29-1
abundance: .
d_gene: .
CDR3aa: CSARTAYNEQFF
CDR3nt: TGCAGCGCCCGGACAGCATACAATGAGCAGTTCTTC

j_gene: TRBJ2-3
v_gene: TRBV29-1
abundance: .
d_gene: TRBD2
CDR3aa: CSAATSGENTDTQYF
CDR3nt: TGCAGCGCTGCGACTAGCGGGGAAAACACAGATACGCAGTATTTT

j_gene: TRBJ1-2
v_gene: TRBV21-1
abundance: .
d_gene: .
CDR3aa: CASSKALSNGDYGYTF
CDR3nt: TGTGCCAGCAGCAAAGCGCTTAGTAACGGGGACTATGGCTACACCTTC